These T cell receptor beta chains were read from a single sample in a study of naive and memory T cell subsets. TCRdb reprocessed the UMI-ligation and nested PCR reads via MiXCR and lists one record per CDR3 protein. Of some 15,000 distinct CDR3 sequences listed, around 5.5% were seen once; the top ten hold less than 9%. This specimen consisted of skin, obtained from a tuberculin skin test site. The receptors derive from an adult in good health. Each CDR3 is given with its conserved first and last residue. D genes are given only for firm matches. Clone size is not always given. Where it is, it says once, few, many or a class for expanded clones.

V	J	size	D	length	DNA	CDR3
TRBV20-1	TRBJ1-4	once	NA	11	TGCAGTGCTAGAGATGGTGGAAAACTGTTTTTT	CSARDGGKLFF
TRBV18	TRBJ1-1	many	NA	15	TGTGCCAGCTCTCTGTTGACAGGAACGACAGCTGAAGCTTTCTTT	CASSLLTGTTAEAFF
TRBV12-3/TRBV12-4	TRBJ1-1	medium-sized	NA	14	TGTGCCAGCAGCTTAAGAAGGGGGGACACTGAAGCTTTCTTT	CASSLRRGDTEAFF
TRBV11-2	TRBJ1-1	few	NA	14	TGTGCCAGCAGCGCCCGGGGACTGAACACTGAAGCTTTCTTT	CASSARGLNTEAFF
TRBV12-3/TRBV12-4	TRBJ2-5	many	NA	15	TGTGCCAGCAGTTTCGAGGAGGGTGGCCGGGGGACCCAGTACTTC	CASSFEEGGRGTQYF
TRBV14	TRBJ2-2	medium-sized	NA	15	TGTGCCAGCAGCCGCCTCCAGTCGGGGGCCGGGGAGCTGTTTTTT	CASSRLQSGAGELFF
TRBV7-9	TRBJ2-2	NA	NA	14	TGTGCCAGCATCGTGGACAGCTCGACCGGGGAGCTGTTTTTT	CASIVDSSTGELFF
TRBV7-2	TRBJ1-1	many	NA	14	TGTGCCAGCAGCCTCCGAGGGTTAGCGCTTGAAGCTTTCTTT	CASSLRGLALEAFF
TRBV5-6	TRBJ2-6	medium-sized	NA	16	TGTGCCAGCAGCTGGGGTCCCCAGGTGTGGGCCAACGTCCTGACTTTC	CASSWGPQVWANVLTF
TRBV3-1	TRBJ2-7	few	NA	13	TGTGCCAGCAGCCAAGATCGTGGGGACGAGCAGTACTTC	CASSQDRGDEQYF